This passage covers 10 T cell receptor beta chains from one sample sequenced in a study of CD4 T cells in lung cancer. The table came from immunoSEQ multiplex PCR; TCRdb's copy has only in-frame clones and leaves some out. The profile covers under 5,000 clones, with around two thirds appearing a single time and approximately 16% taken by the ten largest. The sample taken for sequencing was lung tumor tissue. All receptors derive from a man in his 60s with non-small cell lung cancer.

The J gene is TRBJ2-1, the V gene TRBV5-1, with TRBD2 identical over 9 bases. The germline gives CDR1 SGHRS, CDR2 YFSETQ. This CDR3 contains 15 residues. Trimming removed 4 bases from V and 2 bases from J; junction bases left unmatched: 4. CDR3 DNA sequence: TGCGCCAGCAGCCCCGGACTAGCGCCCTACAATGAGCAGTTCTTC. Translation gives CASSPGLAPYNEQFF.

The V and J genes are TRBV5-1 and TRBJ2-7; no clear D gene. The CDR3 extends over 12 amino acids. The V and J ends lost 4 bases and 0 bases respectively, with 5 bases between them. Germline CDR1 SGHRS, CDR2 YFSETQ. The chain's CDR3 is CASSKSSYEQYF. The DNA of the CDR3 is TGCGCCAGCAGCAAGAGCTCCTACGAGCAGTACTTC.

This clone was seen just once. The genes are TRBV2 and TRBJ2-1; D is possibly TRBD1 (5 bases). Germline V lookup: CDR1 SNHLY, CDR2 FYNNEI. This CDR3 spans 13 amino acids. With 6 bases removed from V and 7 bases from J, the gap between germline ends came to 13 bases. DNA of the CDR3: TGTGCCAGCAGGGGGCAGGAACAAAATGAGCAGTTCTTC. It specifies CASRGQEQNEQFF.

The chain recombines TRBV7-9 with TRBJ1-2, with TRBD1 identical over 8 bases. With V trimmed by 5 bases and J by 6 bases, 8 bases remained unmatched. Germline V CDR1 and CDR2: SEHNR, FQNEAQ (reference sequence). This CDR3 region has 14 residues. CDR3 nucleotide sequence: TGTGCCAGCAGCCTTGGACAGGGCTATCATGGCTACACCTTC. This encodes CASSLGQGYHGYTF.

The V call is TRBV5-6, the J call TRBJ2-2; 10 nucleotides agree with TRBD2. Germline values: CDR1 SGHDT, CDR2 YYEEEE. After removal of 0 bases from V and 7 bases from J, the junction contained 3 bases not matched to a gene. This CDR3 has 15 residues. The CDR3 region is CASSLELAGFGELFF. The CDR3 DNA sequence: TGTGCCAGCAGCTTGGAACTAGCGGGATTCGGGGAGCTGTTTTTT.

A few counts support this clone. J is TRBJ2-3 and V is TRBV2; TRBD1 is a possible D gene (5 bases). CDR3 length equals 14 residues. The germline V gene has CDR1 SNHLY and CDR2 FYNNEI. Trimming removed 6 bases at V and 6 bases at J, with 16 bases between. The CDR3 protein is CASRTNQGADTQYF. The CDR3 DNA reads TGTGCCAGCAGAACGAACCAGGGTGCCGATACGCAGTATTTT. The variable domain in full, with the rest retrieved from reference TRBV2 and TRBJ2-3, is EPEVTQTPSHQVTQMGQEVILRCVPISNHLYFYWYRQILGQKVEFLVSFYNNEISEKSEIFDDQFSVERPDGSNFTLKIRSTKLEDSAMYFCASRTNQGADTQYFGPGTRLTVL.

The chain has TRBV2 and TRBJ1-5; D remains ambiguous. The CDR3 runs to 13 residues. Germline V CDR1 and CDR2: SNHLY, FYNNEI. V was pared by 6 bases and J by 1 base, with 7 bases between. The CDR3 loop is CASRQESNQPQHF. The CDR3 DNA is TGTGCCAGCAGGCAGGAAAGCAATCAGCCCCAGCATTTT.

This chain uses TRBV5-1 with TRBJ2-2; no definite D call. Germline assignment: CDR1 SGHRS and CDR2 YFSETQ. Deletions cut 8 bases from V and 1 base from J, with 18 bases between. The CDR3 has 16 residues. The CDR3: CASSQTPARNTGELFF. CDR3 in DNA: TGCGCCAGTTCCCAGACTCCCGCTAGGAACACCGGGGAGCTGTTTTTT.

This chain connects TRBV21-1 to TRBJ2-7; whether TRBD1, the table's D call, matches the DNA was not checked. TRBV21-1 is a known pseudogene. This CDR3 contains 15 residues. In DNA form, the CDR3 reads TGTGCCAGCAGCGTAGCCGACGGACAGATCTACGAGCAGTACTTC. The encoded protein is CASSVADGQIYEQYF.

This chain links TRBV14 with TRBJ2-7; perhaps TRBD2 as D (5 bases). Germline V gives CDR1 SGHDN, CDR2 FVKESK. This CDR3 is built from 13 residues. Trimming cost V 3 bases and J 6 bases, with 12 bases left between them. The DNA for the CDR3 is TGTGCCAGCAGCCAGATCCCCGAGGGCGAGCAGTACTTC. Translating it yields CASSQIPEGEQYF.